The rows below give T cell receptor beta chains drawn from one sample of a study of T cells in Graves' hyperthyroidism and ophthalmopathy. One entry per CDR3 protein results from TCRdb running MiXCR on the multiplex PCR reads. Of about 530,000 distinct CDR3 sequences in the sample, about a sixth were seen once. Source material: blood. All receptors come from a woman younger than 30 with Graves' ophthalmopathy. Each CDR3 is given without its conserved first and last residue. Fields, in order: CDR3 protein, V gene.

cdr3_aa: ASSQDLWGLGAF
v_call: TRBV4-2

cdr3_aa: ASSPTALTEAF
v_call: TRBV9

cdr3_aa: ASSIPGHYNEQF
v_call: TRBV6-1

cdr3_aa: ASNPLGPLDTQY
v_call: TRBV12-3/TRBV12-4

cdr3_aa: AWSVGGSSEKLF
v_call: TRBV30

cdr3_aa: ACHSLGEKLF
v_call: TRBV30

cdr3_aa: ASSRGLANQETQY
v_call: TRBV7-6

cdr3_aa: SARAPSETQY
v_call: TRBV20-1

cdr3_aa: ASSEEYSSSGNTIY
v_call: TRBV2

cdr3_aa: ASSRRSGRNEKLF
v_call: TRBV28

cdr3_aa: ASSLREAGEQF
v_call: TRBV28

cdr3_aa: SATRQNYYEQY
v_call: TRBV20-1

cdr3_aa: SARDRSYYGYT
v_call: TRBV20-1

cdr3_aa: ASSLMGHDRVSPGTEAF
v_call: TRBV7-8

cdr3_aa: ASSPLSGGYNEQF
v_call: TRBV9

cdr3_aa: ASSLSPPRVDSTEAF
v_call: TRBV27

cdr3_aa: ASTREAGFGNTEAF
v_call: TRBV6-1

cdr3_aa: ASSVGPSGDYGYT
v_call: TRBV9

cdr3_aa: ASSASTGGSYEQY
v_call: TRBV6-1

cdr3_aa: ASKSGQGTNQPQH
v_call: TRBV6-1

cdr3_aa: AWSAGTDEAF
v_call: TRBV30

cdr3_aa: ASSQEASSGEQF
v_call: TRBV4-3